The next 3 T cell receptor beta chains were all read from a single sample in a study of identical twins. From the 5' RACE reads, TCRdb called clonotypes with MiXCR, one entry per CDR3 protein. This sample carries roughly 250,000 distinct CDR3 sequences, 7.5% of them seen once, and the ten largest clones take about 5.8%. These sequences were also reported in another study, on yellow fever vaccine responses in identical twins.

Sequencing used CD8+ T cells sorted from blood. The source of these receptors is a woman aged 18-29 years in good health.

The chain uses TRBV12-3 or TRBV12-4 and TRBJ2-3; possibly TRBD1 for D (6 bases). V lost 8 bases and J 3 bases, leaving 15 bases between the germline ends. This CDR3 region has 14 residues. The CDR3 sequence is CASPGTHQTDTQYF. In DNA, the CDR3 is TGTGCCAGCCCCGGGACACACCAGACAGATACGCAGTATTTT.

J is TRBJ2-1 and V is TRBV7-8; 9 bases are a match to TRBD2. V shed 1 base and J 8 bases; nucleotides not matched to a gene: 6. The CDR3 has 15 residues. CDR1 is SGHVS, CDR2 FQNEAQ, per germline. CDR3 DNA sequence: TGTGCCAGCAGCTTAGAGGGGACTAGCTATTATGAGCAGTTCTTC. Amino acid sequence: CASSLEGTSYYEQFF.

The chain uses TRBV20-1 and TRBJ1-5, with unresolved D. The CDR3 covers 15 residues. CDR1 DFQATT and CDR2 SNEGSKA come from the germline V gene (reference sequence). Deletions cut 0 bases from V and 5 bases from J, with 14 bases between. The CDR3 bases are TGCAGTGCTAGAGAAATGGCCCGCCGTGATCAGCCCCAGCATTTT. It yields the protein CSAREMARRDQPQHF.